The 25 T cell receptor beta chains presented below share a single source sample, sequenced in a study of identical twins. MiXCR was run by TCRdb on the 5' RACE reads, yielding one entry per CDR3 protein. The table records hundreds of thousands of distinct CDR3 sequences, around 5.7% of them present only once. Sequencing input: naive T cells sorted from blood. Source of these receptors: a man aged 18 to 29 in good health.

This clonotype was picked up many times. The chain couples TRBV3-1 to TRBJ1-6; TRBD1 agrees at 10 bases. This CDR3 is 14 amino acids long. Trimming at V came to 0 bases and at J to 13 bases, leaving 3 bases not matched to a gene. Germline CDR1 is LGHDT and CDR2 is YNNKEL (reference sequence). The CDR3 DNA follows: TGTGCCAGCAGCCAAGATCGGGACAGGGGTCCCCTCCACTTT. Translation gives CASSQDRDRGPLHF.

The chain combines TRBV15 with TRBJ2-1, with D perhaps TRBD1 (6 bases). Germline CDR1 is LNHNV and CDR2 is YYDKDF (reference sequence). CDR3 length: 13 residues. Trimming removed 6 bases at V and 4 bases at J, with 10 bases between. For the CDR3, the DNA is TGTGCCACCAGGCGGACAGATTACAATGAGCAGTTCTTC. Translation: CATRRTDYNEQFF.

This clonotype turned up a few times. The rearrangement uses TRBV5-1 and TRBJ2-3; a weak D match, TRBD2 (6 bases). Trimming left V 4 bases short and J 2 bases short, with 17 bases between. The CDR3 loop spans 16 amino acids. CDR1 and CDR2 (germline): SGHRS, YFSETQ. CDR3 nucleotides: TGCGCCAGCAGCAACCCCGGGAGAACTCCCACAGATACGCAGTATTTT. Translating gives CASSNPGRTPTDTQYF.

This clonotype was found many times. This chain joins TRBV11-2 and TRBJ1-6; 7 bases are a match to TRBD1. The CDR3 extends over 15 amino acids. Germline V gene data show CDR1 as SGHAT and CDR2 as FQNNGV. V was clipped by 2 bases and J by 7 bases; unmatched bases: 5. CDR3 DNA sequence: TGTGCCAGCAGCTTATCCCAGGGGGGCAATTCACCCCTCCACTTT. Its protein is CASSLSQGGNSPLHF.

The V gene is TRBV6-2 or TRBV6-3, the J gene TRBJ2-7; tentatively, D is TRBD1 (7 bases). V lost 0 bases to trimming and J lost 3 bases, with 21 bases between them. This CDR3 spans 18 amino acids. Per the germline V gene, CDR1 is MNHEY and CDR2 is SVGEGT. The CDR3 DNA reads TGTGCCAGCAGTTACTCGTACGGGAGAGGGGGCTTGCGCTACGAGCAGTACTTC. Protein: CASSYSYGRGGLRYEQYF.

The rearrangement links TRBV7-8 to TRBJ2-7; 9 bases line up with TRBD2. CDR1 and CDR2 from the germline V gene are SGHVS and FQNEAQ. This CDR3 is 16 amino acids long. V shed 5 bases, J shed 2 bases, and the junction held 10 bases outside the gene matches. CDR3 coding DNA: TGTGCCAGCAGCCCTCATCTAGCGGGGATACCCTACGAGCAGTACGTC. Its protein is CASSPHLAGIPYEQYV.

This clonotype was seen repeatedly, ten times or more. The rearrangement uses TRBV20-1 and TRBJ2-1; 9 nucleotides line up with TRBD2. The CDR3 is 16 residues long. Germline V CDR1 and CDR2: DFQATT, SNEGSKA (reference sequence). V trimming: 0 bases; J trimming: 8 bases; junction bases outside the gene matches: 11. CDR3 bases: TGCAGTGCTAGAGATCCAGGGCGGGAGGGCCCCCATGAGCAGTTCTTC. This gives the protein CSARDPGREGPHEQFF.

This clonotype turned up a few times. The V and J genes are TRBV19 and TRBJ1-1; D is possibly TRBD1 (5 bases). Germline values: CDR1 LNHDA, CDR2 SQIVND (reference sequence). The CDR3 spans 15 residues. V lost 6 bases and J 6 bases, leaving 20 bases between the germline ends. In DNA, the CDR3 is TGTGCCAGTAGGGTCGCAGGGTCGGGAGGTTCTGAAGCTTTCTTT. It is translated as CASRVAGSGGSEAFF.

V gene TRBV11-2 combines with J gene TRBJ2-2; TRBD1 agrees at 9 bases. The CDR3 spans 14 residues. Germline V gives CDR1 SGHAT, CDR2 FQNNGV. With V trimmed by 7 bases and J by 6 bases, 6 bases remained unmatched. CDR3 coding DNA: TGTGCCAGCACTCCGGGACAGGGTTCCGGGGAGCTGTTTTTT. It is translated as CASTPGQGSGELFF.

The chain has TRBV23-1 and TRBJ2-5, with D perhaps TRBD1 or TRBD2 (5 bases each). TRBV23-1 counts as an open reading frame of uncertain function. This CDR3 is built from 16 residues. The V end was cut by 2 bases, the J end by 2 bases, with 15 bases between. CDR3 sequence: CASSQLRDPLQETQYF. The DNA for the CDR3 is TGCGCCAGCAGTCAACTCCGGGACCCACTTCAAGAGACCCAGTACTTC.

This chain connects TRBV29-1 to TRBJ2-5; D may be TRBD2 (5 bases). The CDR3 consists of 12 residues. V lost 4 bases, J lost 0 bases, and 6 bases lay in between. Per germline, CDR1 SQVTM and CDR2 ANQGSEA. The CDR3 is CSVGRYQETQYF. The CDR3 DNA sequence: TGCAGCGTTGGGAGGTACCAAGAGACCCAGTACTTC.

This clonotype has a handful of counts. The V gene is TRBV6-1, the J gene TRBJ2-1, with TRBD2 as a possible D gene (5 bases). This CDR3 is built from 14 residues. V lost 4 bases and J lost 0, with 7 bases in between. Germline V CDR1 and CDR2: MNHNS, SASEGT. CDR3: CASSVRDSYNEQFF. The CDR3 nucleotides are TGTGCCAGCAGTGTCCGGGACTCCTACAATGAGCAGTTCTTC.

The table lists this clonotype with many counts. This chain connects TRBV12-3 or TRBV12-4 to TRBJ2-1; 13 positions match TRBD2. J gave up 12 bases and V 3 bases, and 5 bases lay outside the gene matches. The length of the CDR3 is 14 residues. CDR3 amino acids: CASSFELAGGGQFF. In DNA form, the CDR3 reads TGTGCCAGCAGTTTTGAACTAGCGGGAGGGGGGCAGTTCTTC.

This clonotype was counted ten times or more. The chain couples TRBV12-3 or TRBV12-4 to TRBJ2-1; 9 bases are a match to TRBD2. J lost 6 bases, V lost 6 bases, and 6 bases had no gene match. CDR3 length equals 14 residues. This CDR3 is CASRKGLAGNEQFF. In nucleotides, the CDR3 is TGTGCCAGCAGGAAGGGACTAGCAGGCAATGAGCAGTTCTTC.

The chain uses TRBV19 and TRBJ1-1; no reliable D call. Germline CDR1 is LNHDA and CDR2 is SQIVND (reference sequence). Trimming left V 3 bases short and J 1 base short, with 15 bases between. The CDR3 consists of 16 residues. The CDR3 is CASSIYGALGNTEAFF. The CDR3 DNA reads TGTGCCAGTAGTATCTATGGAGCGCTGGGGAACACTGAAGCTTTCTTT.

There are a few counts of this clonotype. The CDR3 sequence: CASHRLAGGPVTGELFF. The CDR3 coding sequence is TGTGCCAGCCACCGACTAGCGGGAGGGCCGGTCACCGGGGAGCTGTTTTTT. The chain couples TRBV7-2 to TRBJ2-2; 14 nucleotides agree with TRBD2. J gave up 4 bases and V 8 bases, and 9 bases lay outside the gene matches. Germline lookup yields CDR1 SGHTA and CDR2 FQGNSA. The CDR3 consists of 17 residues.

The CDR3 DNA reads as TGTGCCAGTAGTATAAGTCGCGGGAGCTACGAGCAGTACTTC. Its protein is CASSISRGSYEQYF. This sequence joins TRBV19 and TRBJ2-7; TRBD2 matches 7 bases. This CDR3 has 14 amino acids. With V trimmed by 2 bases and J by 3 bases, 4 bases remained unmatched. Germline CDR1 and CDR2: LNHDA and SQIVND (reference sequence).

This clonotype was seen many times. The chain has TRBV29-1 and TRBJ1-2; possibly TRBD1 for D (5 bases). This CDR3 is 12 amino acids long. Per germline, CDR1 SQVTM and CDR2 ANQGSEA. The V and J ends lost 8 bases and 14 bases respectively, with 24 bases between them. DNA for the CDR3: TGCAGCCTTCTGGGGGGTCCCACCGGGAGTACCTTC. Its protein is CSLLGGPTGSTF.

This clonotype has only a few counts. In nucleotides, the CDR3 is TGCGCCAGCAGCCCAGGGATCACCTCCCCATACGAGCAGTACTTC. It encodes CASSPGITSPYEQYF. The chain links TRBV5-1 to TRBJ2-7; perhaps TRBD1 as D (5 bases). The V and J ends lost 4 bases and 4 bases respectively, with 18 bases between them. The CDR3 sequence is 15 residues long. Germline V CDR1 and CDR2: SGHRS, YFSETQ.

This clonotype appeared a few times. The chain recombines TRBV12-3 or TRBV12-4 with TRBJ1-4; no firm D call. This CDR3 has 14 amino acids. V lost 5 bases and J lost 3, with 10 bases in between. Written as DNA, the CDR3 is TGTGCCAGCAGTAAACGGTGGTCTAATGAAAAACTGTTTTTT. Its translation is CASSKRWSNEKLFF.

The CDR3 DNA reads as TGTGCCAGCAGCTCGAGGGCAAGTGAAAAACTGTTTTTT. Its translation is CASSSRASEKLFF. The chain combines TRBV7-9 with TRBJ1-4; D is unclear. The germline CDR1 and CDR2 sequences are SEHNR and FQNEAQ (reference sequence). V was clipped by 4 bases and J by 7 bases, with 10 bases between them. The CDR3 has 13 residues. Full variable domain (remainder filled in from reference TRBV7-9 and TRBJ1-4): DTGVSQNPRHKITKRGQNVTFRCDPISEHNRLYWYRQTLGQGPEFLTYFQNEAQLEKSRLLSDRFSAERPKGSFSTLEIQRTEQGDSAMYLCASSSRASEKLFFGSGTQLSVL.

The table lists this clonotype with many counts. J is TRBJ2-7 and V is TRBV5-1; D is possibly TRBD2 (5 bases). Germline CDR1 is SGHRS and CDR2 is YFSETQ. The length of the CDR3 is 12 residues. Trimming left V 4 bases short and J 9 bases short, with 14 bases between. The CDR3 reads CASSLSEELQYF. In nucleotides, the CDR3 is TGCGCCAGCAGCCTTAGCGAGGAACTGCAGTACTTC. Full variable domain (rest looked up from reference TRBV5-1 and TRBJ2-7): KAGVTQTPRYLIKTRGQQVTLSCSPISGHRSVSWYQQTPGQGLQFLFEYFSETQRNKGNFPGRFSGRQFSNSRSEMNVSTLELGDSALYLCASSLSEELQYFGPGTRLTVT.

The chain recombines TRBV11-2 with TRBJ2-7; 7 bases agree with TRBD2. Trimming at V came to 5 bases and at J to 2 bases, leaving 12 bases not matched to a gene. The CDR3 length is 16 residues. Looked up from germline, CDR1 is SGHAT and CDR2 is FQNNGV. The CDR3 here is CASSVVLGGRTYEQYV. The DNA of the CDR3 is TGTGCCAGCAGCGTAGTCTTGGGAGGGAGAACCTACGAGCAGTACGTC.

This clonotype was seen a handful of times. The rearrangement uses TRBV19 and TRBJ1-4; TRBD1 aligns across 9 bases. The CDR3 runs 15 residues. The V and J ends lost 3 bases and 6 bases, in that order; junction bases with no gene match: 5. CDR1 and CDR2 from the germline V gene are LNHDA and SQIVND (reference sequence). The CDR3: CASSMGQGSHEKLFF. Here the CDR3 DNA reads TGTGCCAGTAGTATGGGACAGGGTTCGCATGAAAAACTGTTTTTT.

This clonotype was picked up many times. The genes are TRBV2 and TRBJ2-3, with D perhaps matching TRBD2 (6 bases). Germline V gene data show CDR1 as SNHLY and CDR2 as FYNNEI. This CDR3 has 15 amino acids. Trimming shortened V by 8 bases and J by 1 base, and 16 bases separated the two germline ends. The DNA for the CDR3 is TGTGCCAGCCTAGCAGCGGGCCTACGCACAGATACGCAGTATTTT. Protein product: CASLAAGLRTDTQYF.